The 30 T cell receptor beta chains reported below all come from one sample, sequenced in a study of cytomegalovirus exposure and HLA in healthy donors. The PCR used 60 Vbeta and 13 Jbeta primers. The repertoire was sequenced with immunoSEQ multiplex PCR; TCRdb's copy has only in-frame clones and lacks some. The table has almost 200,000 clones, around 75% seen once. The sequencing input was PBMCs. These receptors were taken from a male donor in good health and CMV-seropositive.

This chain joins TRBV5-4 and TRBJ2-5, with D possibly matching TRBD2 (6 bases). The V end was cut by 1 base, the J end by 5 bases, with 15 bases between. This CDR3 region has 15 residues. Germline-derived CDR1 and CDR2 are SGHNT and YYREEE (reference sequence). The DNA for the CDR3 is TGTGCCAGCAGCTTGCGGAGGGAACCACGGGAGACCCAGTACTTC. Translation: CASSLRREPRETQYF.

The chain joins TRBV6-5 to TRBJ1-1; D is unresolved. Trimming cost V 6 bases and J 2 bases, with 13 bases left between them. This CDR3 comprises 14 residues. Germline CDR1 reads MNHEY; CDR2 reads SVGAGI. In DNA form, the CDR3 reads TGTGCCAGCAGCCCAGAGGCAGCCAACACTGAAGCTTTCTTT. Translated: CASSPEAANTEAFF.

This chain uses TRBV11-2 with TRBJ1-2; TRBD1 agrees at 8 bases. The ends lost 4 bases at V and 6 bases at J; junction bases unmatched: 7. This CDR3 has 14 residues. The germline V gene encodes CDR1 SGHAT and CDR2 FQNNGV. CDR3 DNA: TGTGCCAGCAGCTCGCCGCGGACAGGGCATGGCTACACCTTC. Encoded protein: CASSSPRTGHGYTF.

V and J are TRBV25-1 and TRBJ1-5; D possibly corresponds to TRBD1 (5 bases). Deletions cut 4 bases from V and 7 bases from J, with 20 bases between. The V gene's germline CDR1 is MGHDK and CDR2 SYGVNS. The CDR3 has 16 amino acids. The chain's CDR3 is CASSASGGEFDQPQHF. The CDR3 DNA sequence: TGTGCCAGCAGTGCCTCGGGGGGGGAGTTCGACCAGCCCCAGCATTTT.

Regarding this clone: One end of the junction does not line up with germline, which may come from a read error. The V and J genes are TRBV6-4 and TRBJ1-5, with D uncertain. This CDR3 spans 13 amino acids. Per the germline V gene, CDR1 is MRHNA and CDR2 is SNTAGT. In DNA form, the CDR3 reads TGTGCCTGCAGCCGAGAAAGCAATCAGCCCCAGCATTTT. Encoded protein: CACSRESNQPQHF.

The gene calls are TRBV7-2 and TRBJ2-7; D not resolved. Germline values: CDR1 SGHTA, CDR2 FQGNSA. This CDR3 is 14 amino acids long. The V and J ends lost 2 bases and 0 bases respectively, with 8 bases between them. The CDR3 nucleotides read TGTGCCAGCAGCTTAAATAGCCTCTCCTACGAGCAGTACTTC. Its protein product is CASSLNSLSYEQYF.

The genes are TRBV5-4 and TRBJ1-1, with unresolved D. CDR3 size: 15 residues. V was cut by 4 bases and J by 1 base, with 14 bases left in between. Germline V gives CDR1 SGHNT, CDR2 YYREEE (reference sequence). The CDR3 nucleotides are TGTGCCAGCAGCCCCCCCAGAAACCGGAACACTGAAGCTTTCTTT. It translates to CASSPPRNRNTEAFF.

The DNA of the CDR3 is TGTGCCAGCAGCTTAACGGGAGGGCCTCGAGAGACCCAGTACTTC. Protein sequence: CASSLTGGPRETQYF. This rearrangement joins TRBV7-3 to TRBJ2-5, with 7 positions matching TRBD2. The CDR3 totals 15 residues. The ends lost 0 bases at V and 4 bases at J; junction bases unmatched: 5. Germline V gene sequence: CDR1 SGHTA, CDR2 FQGTGA.

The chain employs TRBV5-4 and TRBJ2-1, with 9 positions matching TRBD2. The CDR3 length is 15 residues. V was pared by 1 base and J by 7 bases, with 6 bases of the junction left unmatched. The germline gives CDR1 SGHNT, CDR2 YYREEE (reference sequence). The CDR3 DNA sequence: TGTGCCAGCAGCTTGATCGGTAGCGGGAGTAATGAGCAGTTCTTC. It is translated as CASSLIGSGSNEQFF.

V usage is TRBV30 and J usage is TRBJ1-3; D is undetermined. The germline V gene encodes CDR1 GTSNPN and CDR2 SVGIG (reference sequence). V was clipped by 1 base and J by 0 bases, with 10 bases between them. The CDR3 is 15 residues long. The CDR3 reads CAWSANSYSGNTIYF. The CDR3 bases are TGTGCCTGGAGTGCAAACAGTTACTCTGGAAACACCATATATTTT.

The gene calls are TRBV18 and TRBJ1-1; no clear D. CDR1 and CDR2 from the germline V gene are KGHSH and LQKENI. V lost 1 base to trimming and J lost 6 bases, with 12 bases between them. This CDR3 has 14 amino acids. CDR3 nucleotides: TGTGCCAGCTCACCACGGTCCGGAGACCCTGAAGCTTTCTTT. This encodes CASSPRSGDPEAFF.

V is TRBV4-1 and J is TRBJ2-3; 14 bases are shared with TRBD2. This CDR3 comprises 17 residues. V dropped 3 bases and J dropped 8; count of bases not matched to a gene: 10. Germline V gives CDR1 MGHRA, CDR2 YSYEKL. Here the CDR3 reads CASSQDRLAGGPRTQYF. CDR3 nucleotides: TGCGCCAGCAGCCAGGATAGACTAGCGGGGGGGCCGCGTACGCAGTATTTT.

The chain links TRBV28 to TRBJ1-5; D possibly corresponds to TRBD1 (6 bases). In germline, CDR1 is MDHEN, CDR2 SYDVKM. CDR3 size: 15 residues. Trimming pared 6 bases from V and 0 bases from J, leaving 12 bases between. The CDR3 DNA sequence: TGTGCCAGCAGATCGGACAGTTATAGCAATCAGCCCCAGCATTTT. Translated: CASRSDSYSNQPQHF.

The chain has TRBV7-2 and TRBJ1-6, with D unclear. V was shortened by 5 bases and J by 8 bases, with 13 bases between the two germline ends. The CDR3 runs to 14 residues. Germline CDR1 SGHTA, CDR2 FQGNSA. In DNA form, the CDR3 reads TGTGCCAGCAGCCTACGGACCGGGGATTCACCCCTCCACTTT. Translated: CASSLRTGDSPLHF.

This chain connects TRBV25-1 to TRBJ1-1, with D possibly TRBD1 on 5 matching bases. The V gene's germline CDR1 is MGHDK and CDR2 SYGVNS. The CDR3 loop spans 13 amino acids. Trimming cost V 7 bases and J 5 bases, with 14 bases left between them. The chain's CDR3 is CASITDRGTEAFF. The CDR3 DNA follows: TGTGCCAGCATTACCGACCGGGGGACTGAAGCTTTCTTT.

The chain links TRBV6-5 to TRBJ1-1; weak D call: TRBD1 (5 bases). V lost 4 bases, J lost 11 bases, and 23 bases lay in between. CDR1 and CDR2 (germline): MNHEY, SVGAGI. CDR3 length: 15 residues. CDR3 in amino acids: CASSSSLGQGGRAFF. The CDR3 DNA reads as TGTGCCAGCAGTTCCTCATTGGGGCAGGGTGGTAGGGCTTTCTTT.

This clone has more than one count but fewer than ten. CDR3 loop: CASSLFPPAGRPYNEQFF. The CDR3 nucleotides are TGTGCCAGCAGCTTATTCCCACCGGCGGGGCGGCCCTACAATGAGCAGTTCTTC. The chain is built from TRBV11-3 and TRBJ2-1, with D possibly TRBD2 on 6 matching bases. The V end lost 2 bases, the J end lost 2 bases, and 19 bases lay between the germline ends. CDR1 is SGHNT, CDR2 YENEEA, per germline. CDR3 size: 18 residues.

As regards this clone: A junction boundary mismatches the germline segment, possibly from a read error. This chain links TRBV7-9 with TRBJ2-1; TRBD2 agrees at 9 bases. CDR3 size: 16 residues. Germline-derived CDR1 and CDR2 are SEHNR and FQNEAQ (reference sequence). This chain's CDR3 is CSSSPPLAGADNEQFF. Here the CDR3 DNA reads TGTTCCAGCAGTCCACCCTTAGCGGGAGCGGACAATGAGCAGTTCTTC. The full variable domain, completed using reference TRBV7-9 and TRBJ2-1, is DTGVSQNPRHKITKRGQNVTFRCDPISEHNRLYWYRQTLGQGPEFLTYFQNEAQLEKSRLLSDRFSAERPKGSFSTLEIQRTEQGDSAMYLCSSSPPLAGADNEQFFGPGTRLTVL.

In DNA form, the CDR3 reads TGTGCCAGCAGTTCCGCGAAGGGGGCACAACATGAGCAGTTCTTC. Amino acids: CASSSAKGAQHEQFF. V gene TRBV27 combines with J gene TRBJ2-1, with 7 bases matching TRBD1. V was pared by 4 bases and J by 8 bases, with 11 bases of the junction left unmatched. The CDR3 has 15 amino acids. Germline values: CDR1 MNHEY, CDR2 SMNVEV (reference sequence).

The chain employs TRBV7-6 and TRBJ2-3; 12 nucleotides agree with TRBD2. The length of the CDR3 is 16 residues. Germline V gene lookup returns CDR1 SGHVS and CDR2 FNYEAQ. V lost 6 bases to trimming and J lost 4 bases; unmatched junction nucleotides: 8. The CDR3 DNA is TGTGCCAGCAGACCTAGCGGGGGGGCCGGGGCAGATACGCAGTATTTT. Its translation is CASRPSGGAGADTQYF.

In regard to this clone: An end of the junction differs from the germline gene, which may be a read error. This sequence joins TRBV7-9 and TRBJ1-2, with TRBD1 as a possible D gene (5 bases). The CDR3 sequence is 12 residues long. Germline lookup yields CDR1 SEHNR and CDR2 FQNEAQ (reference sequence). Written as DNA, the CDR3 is TGTGCCAGCAGCTTAGGCCAGGGCAAAAAGGCCTTC. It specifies CASSLGQGKKAF.

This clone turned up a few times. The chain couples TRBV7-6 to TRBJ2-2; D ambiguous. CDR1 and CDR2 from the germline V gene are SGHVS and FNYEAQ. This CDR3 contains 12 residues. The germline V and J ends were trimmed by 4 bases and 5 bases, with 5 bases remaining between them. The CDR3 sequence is CASSSFTGELFF. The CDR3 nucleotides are TGTGCCAGCAGCTCATTTACCGGGGAGCTGTTTTTT.

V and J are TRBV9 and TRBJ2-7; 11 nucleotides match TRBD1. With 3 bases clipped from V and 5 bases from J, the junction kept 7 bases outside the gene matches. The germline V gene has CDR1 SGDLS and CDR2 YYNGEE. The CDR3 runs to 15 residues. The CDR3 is CASSARDRGSNEQYF. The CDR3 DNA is TGTGCCAGCAGCGCCAGGGACAGGGGGTCCAACGAGCAGTACTTC. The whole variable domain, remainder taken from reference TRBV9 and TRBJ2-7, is DSGVTQTPKHLITATGQRVTLRCSPRSGDLSVYWYQQSLDQGLQFLIQYYNGEERAKGNILERFSAQQFPDLHSELNLSSLELGDSALYFCASSARDRGSNEQYFGPGTRLTVT.

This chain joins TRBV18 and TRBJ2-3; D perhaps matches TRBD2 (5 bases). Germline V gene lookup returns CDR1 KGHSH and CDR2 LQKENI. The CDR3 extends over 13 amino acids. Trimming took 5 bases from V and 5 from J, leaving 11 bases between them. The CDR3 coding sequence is TGTGCCAGCTCATCTAGCAAAGGAGATACGCAGTATTTT. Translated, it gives CASSSSKGDTQYF.

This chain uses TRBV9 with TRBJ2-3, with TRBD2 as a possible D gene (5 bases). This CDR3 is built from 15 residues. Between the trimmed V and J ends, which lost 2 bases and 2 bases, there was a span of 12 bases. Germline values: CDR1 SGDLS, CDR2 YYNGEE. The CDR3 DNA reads TGTGCCAGCAGCGTTGCTAGCCTAGACACAGATACGCAGTATTTT. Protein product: CASSVASLDTDTQYF.

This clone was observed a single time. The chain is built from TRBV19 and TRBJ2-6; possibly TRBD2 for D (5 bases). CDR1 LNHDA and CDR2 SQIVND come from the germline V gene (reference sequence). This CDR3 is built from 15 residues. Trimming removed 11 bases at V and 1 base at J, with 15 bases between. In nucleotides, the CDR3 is TGTGCCTGTGGACTGATGGGTTCTGGGGCCAACGTCCTGACTTTC. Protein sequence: CACGLMGSGANVLTF.

CDR3 sequence reads: CASRAGGETQYF. The CDR3 DNA reads as TGTGCCAGTAGGGCCGGGGGAGAGACCCAGTACTTC. The J gene is TRBJ2-5, the V gene TRBV7-9, with D possibly TRBD2 on 6 matching bases. V was pared by 9 bases and J by 4 bases, with 12 bases between. This CDR3 region has 12 residues. Germline loops: CDR1 SEHNR, CDR2 FQNEAQ (reference sequence).

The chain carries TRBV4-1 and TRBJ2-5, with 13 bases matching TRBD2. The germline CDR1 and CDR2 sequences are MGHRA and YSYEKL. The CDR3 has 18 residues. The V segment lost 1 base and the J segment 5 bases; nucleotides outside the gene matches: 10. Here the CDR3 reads CASSQVWTSGGQGETQYF. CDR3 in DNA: TGCGCCAGCAGCCAAGTCTGGACTAGCGGGGGCCAGGGGGAGACCCAGTACTTC.

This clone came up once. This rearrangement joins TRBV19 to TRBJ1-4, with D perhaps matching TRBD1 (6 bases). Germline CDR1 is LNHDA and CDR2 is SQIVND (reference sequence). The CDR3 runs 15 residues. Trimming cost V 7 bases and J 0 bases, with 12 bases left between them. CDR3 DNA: TGTGCCAGTAATGGACAGATAGCAACTAATGAAAAACTGTTTTTT. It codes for CASNGQIATNEKLFF.

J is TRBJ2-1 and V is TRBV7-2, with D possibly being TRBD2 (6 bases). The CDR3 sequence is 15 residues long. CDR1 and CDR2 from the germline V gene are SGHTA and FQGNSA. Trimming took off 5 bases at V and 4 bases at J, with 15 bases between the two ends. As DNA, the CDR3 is TGTGCCAGCAGCCCAGGCCCTAGCGTATACAATGAGCAGTTCTTC. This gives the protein CASSPGPSVYNEQFF.